This paragraph covers one T cell receptor beta chain sequence. The sample is drawn from a study of blood T cell repertoires in COVID-19. Study background: COVID-19 samples, acute and convalescent, were from the United States, Italy and Spain.

The CDR3 runs to 14 residues. Trimming took off 4 bases at V and 1 base at J, with 13 bases between the two ends. Germline assignment: CDR1 GTSNPN and CDR2 SVGIG (reference sequence). Assay used: immunoSEQ multiplex PCR; TCRdb lists only in-frame clones, some missing. The sample holds 99,000 or so clones; about 86% are singletons and the top ten take approximately 3.3%. The rearrangement joins TRBV30 to TRBJ1-1, with D possibly TRBD1 on 5 matching bases. The TCR sequence derives from a woman at least 80 years old with active or convalescent COVID-19. Sequencing was done on a sample of peripheral blood. The CDR3: CAWTRQGRNTEAFF. The CDR3 coding sequence is TGTGCCTGGACAAGGCAGGGAAGGAACACTGAAGCTTTCTTT.